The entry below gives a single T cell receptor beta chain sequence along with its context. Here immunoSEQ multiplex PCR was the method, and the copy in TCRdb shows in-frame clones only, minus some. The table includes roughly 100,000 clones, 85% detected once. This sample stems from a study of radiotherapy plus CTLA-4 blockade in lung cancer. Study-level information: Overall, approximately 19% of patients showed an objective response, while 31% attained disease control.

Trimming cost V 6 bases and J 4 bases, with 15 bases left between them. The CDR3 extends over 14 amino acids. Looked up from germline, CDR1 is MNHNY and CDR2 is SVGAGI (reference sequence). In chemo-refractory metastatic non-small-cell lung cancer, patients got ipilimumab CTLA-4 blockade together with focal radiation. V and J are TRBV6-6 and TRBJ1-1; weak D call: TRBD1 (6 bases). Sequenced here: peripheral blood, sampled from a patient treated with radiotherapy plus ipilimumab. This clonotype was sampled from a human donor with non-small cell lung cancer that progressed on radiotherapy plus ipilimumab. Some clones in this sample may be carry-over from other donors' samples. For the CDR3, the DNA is TGTGCCAGCAGGGTGTTGGGCAGGGGCACTGAAGCTTTCTTT. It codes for CASRVLGRGTEAFF.